These T cell receptor beta chains were read from a single sample in a study of response to subunit inactivated influenza vaccine. TCRdb itself ran the RT-PCR reads through MiXCR, one entry per CDR3 protein. The sample has 650,000 or so distinct CDR3 sequences, 14% seen once. This specimen was PBMCs from blood, taken 14 days before vaccination. The source of these receptors is a man aged 50 or older who received an inactivated influenza vaccine. The CDR3 runs from the conserved cysteine through the conserved F or W.

v_call: TRBV20-1; j_call: TRBJ2-1; cdr3_aa: CSAPPKGLAGAYNEQFF
v_call: TRBV12-3/TRBV12-4; j_call: TRBJ2-1; cdr3_aa: CASSPLAGSLNEQFF
v_call: TRBV11-2; j_call: TRBJ1-2; cdr3_aa: CASSFLDSYGYTF
v_call: TRBV13; j_call: TRBJ1-2; cdr3_aa: CASSLRGTNYGYTF
v_call: TRBV20-1; j_call: TRBJ2-3; cdr3_aa: CSARPSGGAGAPDTDTQYF
v_call: TRBV10-3; j_call: TRBJ1-1; cdr3_aa: CAISESSRGAFF
v_call: TRBV5-1; j_call: TRBJ2-7; cdr3_aa: CASSWAGLRDEQYF
v_call: TRBV4-3; j_call: TRBJ2-6; cdr3_aa: CASSQDSTTSGANVLTF
v_call: TRBV5-1; j_call: TRBJ1-1; cdr3_aa: CASSLGNRGIEAFF
v_call: TRBV15; j_call: TRBJ1-1; cdr3_aa: CATSRKTGVTEAFF
v_call: TRBV6-5; j_call: TRBJ1-1; cdr3_aa: CASSYGTGLEAFF
v_call: TRBV28; j_call: TRBJ1-5; cdr3_aa: CASSFGRSGQPQHF
v_call: TRBV12-3/TRBV12-4; j_call: TRBJ2-7; cdr3_aa: CASSLEGAGYEQYF
v_call: TRBV4-2; j_call: TRBJ1-4; cdr3_aa: CASSPAVGEKLFF
v_call: TRBV19; j_call: TRBJ2-7; cdr3_aa: CASSIGVSGYEQYF
v_call: TRBV4-3; j_call: TRBJ2-7; cdr3_aa: CASSQDSGQTYEQYF
v_call: TRBV7-9; j_call: TRBJ2-5; cdr3_aa: CASSLGTRKTQYF
v_call: TRBV28; j_call: TRBJ1-5; cdr3_aa: CASSQGGTNQPQHF
v_call: TRBV12-5; j_call: TRBJ2-2; cdr3_aa: CASGSSGTGELFF
v_call: TRBV5-1; j_call: TRBJ2-1; cdr3_aa: CASSLATGEYNEQFF
v_call: TRBV29-1; j_call: TRBJ2-1; cdr3_aa: CSVDSQGTYNEQFF
v_call: TRBV10-3; j_call: TRBJ2-1; cdr3_aa: CAISESVAGRNEQFF
v_call: TRBV15; j_call: TRBJ2-3; cdr3_aa: CATSRDRGTDTQYF
v_call: TRBV12-3/TRBV12-4; j_call: TRBJ2-5; cdr3_aa: CASSGIAEPQETQYF
v_call: TRBV7-2; j_call: TRBJ2-1; cdr3_aa: CASSLSTRNEQFF
v_call: TRBV28; j_call: TRBJ1-1; cdr3_aa: CASSLQVVLTRDTEAFF
v_call: TRBV7-2; j_call: TRBJ2-3; cdr3_aa: CASSLASSGGAGDTQYF
v_call: TRBV20-1; j_call: TRBJ2-1; cdr3_aa: CSARDPAGGGDEQFF
v_call: TRBV5-1; j_call: TRBJ2-3; cdr3_aa: CASSAGTSGDTQYF
v_call: TRBV4-3; j_call: TRBJ2-1; cdr3_aa: CASSPRTGVGEQFF
v_call: TRBV2; j_call: TRBJ1-4; cdr3_aa: CASQIGGGGEKLFF
v_call: TRBV27; j_call: TRBJ2-7; cdr3_aa: CASTPSGSTDYEQYF
v_call: TRBV12-3/TRBV12-4; j_call: TRBJ1-2; cdr3_aa: CASSLGQEVGYTF
v_call: TRBV7-8; j_call: TRBJ1-4; cdr3_aa: CASSLEIVATNEKLFF
v_call: TRBV7-2; j_call: TRBJ2-7; cdr3_aa: CASSTRQGSYDWDF
v_call: TRBV24-1; j_call: TRBJ2-7; cdr3_aa: CATSDFPAPDEQYF
v_call: TRBV9; j_call: TRBJ2-6; cdr3_aa: CASSVGQSGANVLTF
v_call: TRBV5-1; j_call: TRBJ2-2; cdr3_aa: CASSLDVAGGTGGRELFF
v_call: TRBV20-1; j_call: TRBJ2-1; cdr3_aa: CSGVSGPYNEQFF
v_call: TRBV19; j_call: TRBJ1-3; cdr3_aa: CASSPGTGLRTSGNTIYF
v_call: TRBV6-1; j_call: TRBJ2-1; cdr3_aa: CASRDRGGFNEQFF
v_call: TRBV6-1; j_call: TRBJ1-1; cdr3_aa: CASSVTGDRTEAFF
v_call: TRBV20-1; j_call: TRBJ2-5; cdr3_aa: CSASPVGRKETQYF
v_call: TRBV5-1; j_call: TRBJ1-5; cdr3_aa: CASSLTRDQPQHF
v_call: TRBV7-8; j_call: TRBJ2-7; cdr3_aa: CASSLGQGVVGSYEQYF
v_call: TRBV28; j_call: TRBJ2-1; cdr3_aa: CASSDDMSSYNEQFF
v_call: TRBV18; j_call: TRBJ2-7; cdr3_aa: CASSPATERVFLYEQYF
v_call: TRBV23-1; j_call: TRBJ2-3; cdr3_aa: CASSRRGVGSTDTQYF
v_call: TRBV7-2; j_call: TRBJ1-5; cdr3_aa: CASSLDRVRQPQHF
v_call: TRBV20-1; j_call: TRBJ2-4; cdr3_aa: CSARVGDIQYF
v_call: TRBV12-3/TRBV12-4; j_call: TRBJ2-1; cdr3_aa: CASSPEGASYNEQFF
v_call: TRBV20-1; j_call: TRBJ2-5; cdr3_aa: CSASPGASQETQYF
v_call: TRBV6-1; j_call: TRBJ2-5; cdr3_aa: CASGLEGAQETQYF
v_call: TRBV23-1; j_call: TRBJ2-1; cdr3_aa: CASVASGAPIDEQFF
v_call: TRBV11-2; j_call: TRBJ1-2; cdr3_aa: CASSPGGSYGYTF
v_call: TRBV12-3/TRBV12-4; j_call: TRBJ2-1; cdr3_aa: CASTPGGAGTEQFF
v_call: TRBV20-1; j_call: TRBJ1-1; cdr3_aa: CSARTLLNTEAFF
v_call: TRBV10-3; j_call: TRBJ2-3; cdr3_aa: CAIRPSEADTQYF